This T cell receptor (beta chain) was documented in a study of radiotherapy plus CTLA-4 blockade in lung cancer. The wider study: Objective responses arose in roughly 18% of patients, and around 30% experienced disease control.

The CDR3 totals 16 residues. Germline loops: CDR1 SGHRS, CDR2 YFSETQ. The J segment lost 2 bases and the V segment lost 4 bases, leaving 7 bases of the junction unmatched. Focal radiation with ipilimumab CTLA-4 blockade was given to patients with chemo-refractory metastatic non-small-cell lung cancer. As regards this clone: Antigen specificity is unknown.

Whole-study findings and limits: Strongest reported response predictors: early blood clone changes and post-radiation interferon-beta. TCR clones originating in tumors grew in number in blood after radiotherapy plus ipilimumab.

Repertoires were generated with immunoSEQ multiplex PCR, while TCRdb's copy carries only in-frame clones and drops some. This sample has some 46,000 clones, with 60% to 80% found just once. Sequencing used peripheral blood, obtained from a patient treated with radiotherapy plus ipilimumab. This TCR came from a human donor with non-small cell lung cancer whose response to radiotherapy plus ipilimumab could not be evaluated. This chain connects TRBV5-1 to TRBJ2-2, with 8 bases fitting TRBD2. The CDR3 region has the DNA TGCGCCAGCAGCCCCCCGGGACTAGTCAACACCGGGGAGCTGTTTTTT. Encoded protein: CASSPPGLVNTGELFF.